The 32 T cell receptor beta chains below all came from one sample that was sequenced in a study of CD8 T cells in ankylosing spondylitis. From the 5' RACE reads, TCRdb called clonotypes with MiXCR, one entry per CDR3 protein. The repertoire consists of a few hundred thousand distinct CDR3 sequences, with 11% occurring once and the leading ten covering 8% to 9.5%. The sample was blood, either unsorted or a sorted T cell fraction (not recorded which). These receptor sequences come from a female donor with ankylosing spondylitis or in good health (not recorded which).

A few counts support this clonotype. The rearrangement joins TRBV20-1 to TRBJ2-2, with TRBD1 identical over 7 bases. Germline trimming cut 1 base from V and 5 bases from J; bases unmatched to any gene: 4. The CDR3 sequence is 14 residues long. The V gene's germline CDR1 is DFQATT and CDR2 SNEGSKA (reference sequence). CDR3 in amino acids: CSARALQGTGELFF. The CDR3 bases are TGCAGTGCTAGAGCCCTACAGGGGACCGGGGAGCTGTTTTTT.

This clonotype has just a few counts. The V and J genes are TRBV11-2 and TRBJ2-4; 7 bases agree with TRBD1. Germline CDR1 is SGHAT and CDR2 is FQNNGV. V lost 4 bases to trimming and J lost 0 bases; unmatched junction nucleotides: 12. The CDR3 consists of 18 residues. CDR3 region: CASSSRQGESRAKNIQYF. The CDR3 DNA is TGTGCCAGCAGCTCGCGGCAGGGGGAGAGTAGAGCCAAAAACATTCAGTACTTC. The full variable domain, completed using reference TRBV11-2 and TRBJ2-4, is EAGVAQSPRYKIIEKRQSVAFWCNPISGHATLYWYQQILGQGPKLLIQFQNNGVVDDSQLPKDRFSAERLKGVDSTLKIQPAKLEDSAVYLCASSSRQGESRAKNIQYFGAGTRLSVL.

This clonotype was counted a few times. The chain combines TRBV5-1 with TRBJ1-2; 10 bases are a match to TRBD1. The CDR3 runs 15 residues. V trimming: 7 bases; J trimming: 2 bases; junction bases outside the gene matches: 8. The germline V gene encodes CDR1 SGHRS and CDR2 YFSETQ. CDR3 loop: CASATGTGENYGYTF. The CDR3 nucleotides are TGCGCCAGCGCGACCGGGACAGGGGAAAACTATGGCTACACCTTC.

This clonotype was recorded at least ten times. The chain uses TRBV5-1 and TRBJ2-5; TRBD2 matches at 9 bases. CDR3 size: 13 residues. Unmatched junction bases numbered 2, after V lost 4 bases and J lost 4 bases. The germline V gene encodes CDR1 SGHRS and CDR2 YFSETQ. The chain's CDR3 is CASSRRGGETQYF. CDR3 bases: TGCGCCAGCAGCCGGCGGGGGGGAGAGACCCAGTACTTC.

This clonotype was recorded at least ten times. The chain has TRBV7-2 and TRBJ2-1; TRBD1 matches at 7 bases. The germline CDR1 and CDR2 sequences are SGHTA and FQGNSA. V shed 5 bases, J shed 2 bases, and the junction held 6 bases outside the gene matches. This CDR3 comprises 15 residues. The CDR3, as DNA: TGTGCCAGCAGCAAGACAGGGCAAGCCTACAATGAGCAGTTCTTC. Its translation is CASSKTGQAYNEQFF.

This clonotype was counted ten times or more. The chain couples TRBV29-1 to TRBJ1-1; D might be TRBD1 (5 bases). Trimming cost V 4 bases and J 4 bases, with 10 bases left between them. This CDR3 comprises 12 residues. Germline lookup yields CDR1 SQVTM and CDR2 ANQGSEA. CDR3 in DNA: TGCAGCGTTGGACGTGGGGGCACTGAAGCTTTCTTT. Its translation is CSVGRGGTEAFF.

Only a few counts were recorded for this clonotype. This chain uses TRBV5-5 with TRBJ1-1; D call uncertain. V lost 6 bases and J lost 4, with 10 bases in between. The CDR3 loop spans 12 amino acids. Germline V lookup: CDR1 SGHKS, CDR2 YYEKEE (reference sequence). In DNA form, the CDR3 reads TGTGCCAGCAAGCGGTGGGGCACTGAAGCTTTCTTT. Its protein is CASKRWGTEAFF.

J is TRBJ2-5 and V is TRBV6-1; 7 positions agree with TRBD1. V gave up 3 bases and J gave up 5 bases; unmatched junction bases: 6. The CDR3 loop spans 14 amino acids. Germline CDR1 and CDR2: MNHNS and SASEGT. The CDR3 reads CASSETGSRETQYF. The DNA for the CDR3 is TGTGCCAGCAGTGAGACAGGGAGTCGGGAGACCCAGTACTTC.

This clonotype turned up a few times. This sequence joins TRBV9 and TRBJ1-3; D perhaps matches TRBD1 (6 bases). V lost 3 bases and J 0 bases, leaving 10 bases between the germline ends. CDR1 and CDR2 (germline): SGDLS, YYNGEE. The CDR3 loop spans 15 amino acids. The CDR3 region is CASSATTGSGNTIYF. For the CDR3, the DNA is TGTGCCAGCAGCGCAACGACAGGCTCTGGAAACACCATATATTTT.

In its sample, this clonotype was seen many times. The gene calls are TRBV20-1 and TRBJ1-1, with 8 bases lining up with TRBD1. CDR1 and CDR2 (germline): DFQATT, SNEGSKA (reference sequence). This CDR3 has 15 amino acids. After removal of 6 bases from V and 3 bases from J, the junction contained 12 bases not matched to a gene. Written as DNA, the CDR3 is TGCAGTGCCATAGGACAGGGAGGGCGGGACACTGAAGCTTTCTTT. Its protein is CSAIGQGGRDTEAFF.

The J gene is TRBJ2-1, the V gene TRBV18, with 13 bases lining up with TRBD2. V shed 0 bases and J 10 bases; nucleotides not matched to a gene: 3. The CDR3 consists of 15 residues. Germline V gene sequence: CDR1 KGHSH, CDR2 LQKENI. CDR3: CASSPPRTSGGEQFF. The CDR3 nucleotides are TGTGCCAGCTCACCACCGAGGACTAGCGGGGGAGAGCAGTTCTTC.

In this sample, this clonotype turned up many times. The chain recombines TRBV28 with TRBJ1-5; tentative D call: TRBD1 (5 bases). Germline lookup yields CDR1 MDHEN and CDR2 SYDVKM. V lost 3 bases, J lost 11 bases, and 14 bases lay in between. CDR3 length: 13 residues. The CDR3 DNA sequence: TGTGCCAGCAGTTTGGGCAGGGTATTTGCCCAGCATTTT. Translating gives CASSLGRVFAQHF.

The chain uses TRBV4-2 and TRBJ2-3; D remains unclear. The germline CDR1 and CDR2 sequences are LGHNA and YNFKEQ. This CDR3 comprises 13 residues. V shed 2 bases and J shed 4 bases, with 7 bases lying between them. CDR3 residues: CASSQPGADTQYF. In nucleotides, the CDR3 is TGTGCCAGCAGCCAACCAGGCGCAGATACGCAGTATTTT.

This clonotype was detected many times. This sequence joins TRBV15 and TRBJ2-7; D not certain. Germline assignment: CDR1 LNHNV and CDR2 YYDKDF (reference sequence). CDR3 length: 12 residues. V was pared by 3 bases and J by 6 bases, with 9 bases between. CDR3 in DNA: TGTGCCACCAGCAGGTCCCTATCCGAGCAGTACTTC. Encoded protein: CATSRSLSEQYF.

This clonotype was seen at least ten times. The chain couples TRBV7-2 to TRBJ2-1; D not resolved. The ends were cut back, 2 bases at V and 10 bases at J, with 15 bases in the middle. CDR3 length: 14 amino acids. Per germline, CDR1 SGHTA and CDR2 FQGNSA. CDR3 in amino acids: CASSLRYRSWEQFF. CDR3 DNA sequence: TGTGCCAGCAGCTTACGGTACCGATCGTGGGAGCAGTTCTTC.

The table lists this clonotype with many counts. The chain joins TRBV20-1 to TRBJ2-2; a weak D match, TRBD1 (6 bases). Trimming pared 5 bases from V and 2 bases from J, leaving 9 bases between. CDR1 is DFQATT, CDR2 SNEGSKA, per germline (reference sequence). The CDR3 contains 13 residues. The CDR3 is CSAPGENTGELFF. CDR3 sequence (DNA): TGCAGTGCTCCAGGGGAAAACACCGGGGAGCTGTTTTTT.

J is TRBJ2-3 and V is TRBV18; D might be TRBD2 (6 bases). CDR3 length equals 15 residues. Germline V lookup: CDR1 KGHSH, CDR2 LQKENI. V shed 0 bases and J shed 4 bases, with 11 bases lying between them. The CDR3 loop reads CASSPPATRSDTQYF. CDR3 nucleotide sequence: TGTGCCAGCTCACCACCGGCGACTAGGTCAGATACGCAGTATTTT.

The genes are TRBV20-1 and TRBJ2-5, with D tentatively TRBD1 (6 bases). The CDR3 loop spans 16 amino acids. CDR1 DFQATT and CDR2 SNEGSKA come from the germline V gene (reference sequence). The V gene lost 5 bases and the J gene lost 2 bases, with 21 bases spanning the gap. Written as DNA, the CDR3 is TGCAGTGCTCGGGCCTTGGACAGACCCCAACAAGAGACCCAGTACTTC. It codes for CSARALDRPQQETQYF.

This clonotype came up many times. J is TRBJ1-1 and V is TRBV27; 7 positions match TRBD1. Germline loops: CDR1 MNHEY, CDR2 SMNVEV (reference sequence). The J segment lost 2 bases and the V segment lost 7 bases, leaving 7 bases of the junction unmatched. The CDR3 is 14 amino acids. Written as DNA, the CDR3 is TGTGCCAGCACTGGACGACAGGGCAACACTGAAGCTTTCTTT. This translates into CASTGRQGNTEAFF.

This clonotype showed up many times. The CDR3 here is CSASGAWNEQYF. The CDR3 DNA reads as TGCAGTGCTAGCGGGGCTTGGAACGAGCAGTACTTC. The gene calls are TRBV20-1 and TRBJ2-7; D tentatively fits TRBD1 or TRBD2 (5 bases each). The germline V gene has CDR1 DFQATT and CDR2 SNEGSKA (reference sequence). The CDR3 spans 12 residues. The V end lost 3 bases, the J end lost 5 bases, and 11 bases lay between the germline ends.

The rearrangement uses TRBV2 and TRBJ2-7; the match to TRBD2 covers 12 bases. The CDR3 runs 12 residues. The V gene end was trimmed by 11 bases and the J gene end by 6 bases; junction bases not matched to a gene: 5. Germline V gene data show CDR1 as SNHLY and CDR2 as FYNNEI. CDR3 sequence reads: CARSSGRGEQYF. The CDR3 DNA reads TGTGCCCGCTCTAGCGGGAGGGGCGAGCAGTACTTC.

This chain connects TRBV15 to TRBJ2-3, with 11 bases aligning to TRBD2. The germline gives CDR1 LNHNV, CDR2 YYDKDF (reference sequence). Trimming took 10 bases from V and 4 from J; bases not matched to a gene: 7. The CDR3 sequence is 14 residues long. CDR3 nucleotides: TGTGCCAGTAATAGCGGGAGGGCCCCAGATACGCAGTATTTT. Amino acids: CASNSGRAPDTQYF.

This clonotype was recorded many times. V is TRBV5-1 and J is TRBJ1-3; 7 nucleotides match TRBD1. This CDR3 has 17 residues. V gave up 4 bases and J gave up 0 bases; unmatched junction bases: 10. CDR1 SGHRS and CDR2 YFSETQ come from the germline V gene. The CDR3 sequence is CASSQGQTTYSGNTIYF. The CDR3, as DNA: TGCGCCAGCAGCCAGGGACAGACTACCTACTCTGGAAACACCATATATTTT.

CDR3 coding DNA: TGTGCCAGCAGCTACAGGGAAATGAACACTGAAGCTTTCTTT. This translates into CASSYREMNTEAFF. V gene TRBV11-2 combines with J gene TRBJ1-1; a possible D gene is TRBD1 (6 bases). The CDR3 has 14 amino acids. The germline V gene encodes CDR1 SGHAT and CDR2 FQNNGV. Trimming took off 4 bases at V and 0 bases at J, with 9 bases between the two ends.

This clonotype has a count of ten or more. V usage is TRBV20-1 and J usage is TRBJ2-7; D perhaps matches TRBD2 (6 bases). Per germline, CDR1 DFQATT and CDR2 SNEGSKA (reference sequence). V was pared by 5 bases and J by 0 bases, with 14 bases between. This CDR3 has 14 amino acids. The DNA for the CDR3 is TGCAGTGCTCCTTCGGGGGAAGTCTCCTACGAGCAGTACTTC. It yields the protein CSAPSGEVSYEQYF.

This clonotype was seen only a few times. V usage is TRBV20-1 and J usage is TRBJ2-3, with D unclear. Trimming removed 0 bases at V and 0 bases at J, with 10 bases between. From germline, CDR1 is DFQATT and CDR2 SNEGSKA (reference sequence). The CDR3 consists of 15 residues. CDR3 bases: TGCAGTGCTAGAGAAGGCAGCTCTAGCACAGATACGCAGTATTTT. Amino acids: CSAREGSSSTDTQYF.

This clonotype showed up many times. The genes are TRBV9 and TRBJ2-1; D is possibly TRBD2 (6 bases). CDR3 length: 15 residues. Germline V gives CDR1 SGDLS, CDR2 YYNGEE. Deletions cut 0 bases from V and 4 bases from J, with 11 bases between. The CDR3, as DNA: TGTGCCAGCAGCGTAGGGGGGGACTCGTACAATGAGCAGTTCTTC. Residues: CASSVGGDSYNEQFF.

This clonotype was found many times. This chain joins TRBV10-3 and TRBJ1-6, with 7 bases aligning to TRBD1. CDR1 and CDR2 from the germline V gene are ENHRY and SYGVKD. The CDR3 extends over 13 amino acids. J gave up 8 bases and V 8 bases, and 6 bases lay outside the gene matches. In DNA form, the CDR3 reads TGTGCCATCGTAGGGACAGCTCATTCACCCCTCCACTTT. It codes for CAIVGTAHSPLHF.

This clonotype appeared many times. The chain links TRBV29-1 to TRBJ1-2, with D perhaps TRBD1 (6 bases). V lost 2 bases and J 8 bases, leaving 15 bases between the germline ends. The germline V gene encodes CDR1 SQVTM and CDR2 ANQGSEA. The CDR3 covers 13 residues. The CDR3 DNA reads TGCAGCGTTGAAAGAGGACAGATGAGAGGCTACACCTTC. Its protein product is CSVERGQMRGYTF.

This clonotype was counted at least ten times. V usage is TRBV5-1 and J usage is TRBJ2-5; the D gene is possibly TRBD2 (5 bases). CDR1 and CDR2 from the germline V gene are SGHRS and YFSETQ. V was cut by 0 bases and J by 3 bases, with 6 bases left in between. CDR3 size: 13 residues. CDR3 DNA sequence: TGCGCCAGCAGCTTGGTTAGCGAAGAGACCCAGTACTTC. Encoded protein: CASSLVSEETQYF.

Here the CDR3 DNA reads TGCAGTGCTAGATACCAGGGGCTCTACGAGCAGTACTTC. It translates to CSARYQGLYEQYF. This chain uses TRBV20-1 with TRBJ2-7, with TRBD1 as a possible D gene (6 bases). The CDR3 totals 13 residues. Trimming stripped 2 bases from V and 3 bases from J, with 11 bases between. From germline, CDR1 is DFQATT and CDR2 SNEGSKA (reference sequence).

Regarding this clonotype: This may stem from a read error, because a much larger clone lies one nucleotide away. The chain has TRBV7-2 and TRBJ2-3; 7 positions agree with TRBD1. CDR3 length equals 17 residues. Germline V gene data show CDR1 as SGHTA and CDR2 as FQGNSA. Written as DNA, the CDR3 is TGTGCCAGCAGTCTGGGACAGCAAGCATCTAGCATAGATACGCAGTATTTT. Its protein is CASSLGQQASSIDTQYF.